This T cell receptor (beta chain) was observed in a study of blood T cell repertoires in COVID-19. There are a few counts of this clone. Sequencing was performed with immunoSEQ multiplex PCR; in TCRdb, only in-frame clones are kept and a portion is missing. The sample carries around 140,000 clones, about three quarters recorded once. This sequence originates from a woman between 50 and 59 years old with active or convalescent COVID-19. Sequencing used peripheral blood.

The CDR3 DNA reads as TGTGCCAGCAGCTTGACAGCTTATGGCTACACCTTC. Its protein is CASSLTAYGYTF. J is TRBJ1-2 and V is TRBV7-9, with D maybe TRBD1 (5 bases). Germline loops: CDR1 SEHNR, CDR2 FQNEAQ (reference sequence). V was clipped by 3 bases and J by 5 bases, with 7 bases between them. The CDR3 contains 12 residues.